The subject of this entry is one T cell receptor (beta chain). Its antigen remains unidentified. This record belongs to a study of cytomegalovirus exposure and HLA in healthy donors. PCR involved 60 Vbeta and 13 Jbeta primers. The data were produced by immunoSEQ multiplex PCR, yet TCRdb's version contains in-frame clones alone and is incomplete. The sample contains about 140,000 clones, approximately 79% of which appear only once. Germline CDR1 MGHDK, CDR2 SYGVNS. The length of the CDR3 is 14 residues. With V trimmed by 6 bases and J by 3 bases, 4 bases remained unmatched. Study-wide findings and caveats: Clonal expansion, a later analysis showed, was greater in HLA-associated TCR beta chains than in equally common others. According to the study, 160 or so TCR beta chains were cytomegalovirus-associated.

This receptor was taken from a female donor in good health and CMV-seronegative. Sequencing was performed on PBMCs. This rearrangement joins TRBV25-1 to TRBJ1-5; TRBD1 matches 8 bases. The CDR3 protein is CASRGTGDNQPQHF. CDR3 bases: TGTGCCAGCAGGGGGACAGGAGACAATCAGCCCCAGCATTTT.